The 14 T cell receptor beta chains below come from one sample, sequenced in a study of sequential checkpoint blockade in melanoma. The treatment is: randomized to nivolumab then ipilimumab (arm A) or the reverse (arm B). Clones were sequenced by immunoSEQ multiplex PCR, and TCRdb holds only the in-frame ones, with some missing. The sample holds 30,000 to 45,000 clones, around nine tenths seen once. Sequenced material: CD8+ T cells sorted from blood (inferred from file names), taken from a patient given nivolumab and ipilimumab in sequence. Receptors were obtained from a human donor with melanoma.

As DNA, the CDR3 is TGTGCCAGCAGTCTGTACAGGGGTACCTACGAGCAGTACTTC. This sequence encodes CASSLYRGTYEQYF. This chain uses TRBV27 with TRBJ2-7; 7 positions agree with TRBD1. After removal of 5 bases from V and 2 bases from J, the junction contained 6 bases not matched to a gene. There are 14 residues in the CDR3. Germline CDR1 reads MNHEY; CDR2 reads SMNVEV (reference sequence).

The rearrangement uses TRBV6-5 and TRBJ2-2; TRBD1 agrees at 9 bases. Unmatched junction bases numbered 5, after V lost 3 bases and J lost 6 bases. The CDR3 sequence is 15 residues long. Germline CDR1 reads MNHEY; CDR2 reads SVGAGI. CDR3 bases: TGTGCCAGCAGTTATTTCGGGACAGGGTCCGGGGAGCTGTTTTTT. This codes for CASSYFGTGSGELFF.

The chain is built from TRBV7-8 and TRBJ2-7; 11 bases are a match to TRBD1. V was pared by 5 bases and J by 5 bases, with 5 bases of the junction left unmatched. The CDR3 is 14 amino acids. From germline, CDR1 is SGHVS and CDR2 FQNEAQ. CDR3 sequence reads: CASSTDRGLHEQYV. CDR3 DNA: TGTGCCAGCAGCACGGACAGGGGGCTACACGAGCAGTACGTC.

The rearrangement uses TRBV6-5 and TRBJ2-1; 8 bases are a match to TRBD2. Germline V CDR1 and CDR2: MNHEY, SVGAGI. The CDR3 length is 15 residues. Unmatched junction bases numbered 12, after V lost 0 bases and J lost 14 bases. CDR3: CASSYSTSGIIGEFF. DNA for the CDR3: TGTGCCAGCAGTTACTCCACTAGCGGAATAATCGGGGAGTTCTTC.

There are a few counts of this clone. The chain carries TRBV6-4 and TRBJ2-3, with TRBD2 matching 10 bases. The CDR3 runs to 14 residues. CDR1 MRHNA and CDR2 SNTAGT come from the germline V gene. V dropped 5 bases and J dropped 6; count of bases not matched to a gene: 5. CDR3 in DNA: TGTGCCAGCAGTCGGACTAGCGGAGGGGATACGCAGTATTTT. Residues: CASSRTSGGDTQYF.

The V gene is TRBV2, the J gene TRBJ1-5, with TRBD1 identical over 8 bases. The CDR3 contains 14 residues. The V gene end was trimmed by 6 bases and the J gene end by 6 bases; junction bases not matched to a gene: 7. Germline CDR1 is SNHLY and CDR2 is FYNNEI. CDR3: CASSLGQGSQPQHF. The CDR3 nucleotides read TGTGCCAGCAGCCTCGGACAGGGAAGTCAGCCCCAGCATTTT.

The gene calls are TRBV11-2 and TRBJ1-5; 11 bases are a match to TRBD1. The V and J ends lost 4 bases and 6 bases, in that order; junction bases with no gene match: 5. The germline V gene has CDR1 SGHAT and CDR2 FQNNGV. This CDR3 has 15 amino acids. The CDR3 sequence is CASSSDGTGGQPQHF. CDR3 coding DNA: TGTGCCAGCAGCTCGGACGGGACAGGGGGTCAGCCCCAGCATTTT.

The chain carries TRBV5-4 and TRBJ2-7; D gene uncertain. The germline gives CDR1 SGHNT, CDR2 YYREEE (reference sequence). Trimming took off 6 bases at V and 1 base at J, with 11 bases between the two ends. CDR3 size: 13 residues. CDR3 residues: CASTSGGSYEQYF. The CDR3 DNA follows: TGTGCCAGCACCTCGGGTGGTTCCTACGAGCAGTACTTC.

The rearrangement uses TRBV25-1 and TRBJ1-1; TRBD1 matches at 9 bases. V trimming: 4 bases; J trimming: 5 bases; junction bases outside the gene matches: 5. Germline assignment: CDR1 MGHDK and CDR2 SYGVNS. The CDR3 has 14 residues. DNA of the CDR3: TGTGCCAGCAGTGTCAACAGGGGGCCGACTGAAGCTTTCTTT. It is translated as CASSVNRGPTEAFF.

The chain has TRBV29-1 and TRBJ2-1; the match to TRBD2 covers 13 bases. The CDR3 has 16 amino acids. Germline V CDR1 and CDR2: SQVTM, ANQGSEA. The trim removed 5 bases at V and 4 bases at J, leaving 8 bases unmatched. The CDR3 DNA is TGCAGCGTTCTGGGACTAGCGGGACCCCTTTACAATGAGCAGTTCTTC. It translates to CSVLGLAGPLYNEQFF.

The rearrangement joins TRBV29-1 to TRBJ1-1, with D hard to call. The ends were cut back, 3 bases at V and 1 base at J, with 6 bases in the middle. Germline V gene data show CDR1 as SQVTM and CDR2 as ANQGSEA. The CDR3 runs 12 residues. CDR3 amino acids: CSVDGGNTEAFF. The CDR3 nucleotides are TGCAGCGTTGACGGAGGGAACACTGAAGCTTTCTTT. The entire variable domain, with the rest obtained from reference TRBV29-1 and TRBJ1-1, is as follows: SAVISQKPSRDICQRGTSLTIQCQVDSQVTMMFWYRQQPGQSLTLIATANQGSEATYESGFVIDKFPISRPNLTFSTLTVSNMSPEDSSIYLCSVDGGNTEAFFGQGTRLTVV.

This clone was seen only once. This sequence joins TRBV11-3 and TRBJ2-3; D is ambiguous. The V gene's germline CDR1 is SGHNT and CDR2 YENEEA. Trimming left V 1 base short and J 4 bases short, with 3 bases between. The CDR3 covers 12 residues. CDR3 region: CASSLASDTQYF. In DNA, the CDR3 is TGTGCCAGCAGCTTAGCATCAGATACGCAGTATTTT.

This clone was picked up one time. V usage is TRBV9 and J usage is TRBJ1-1; no firm D call. V was clipped by 4 bases and J by 3 bases, with 7 bases between them. Per the germline V gene, CDR1 is SGDLS and CDR2 is YYNGEE. CDR3 length: 12 residues. The CDR3 is CASSPRDTEAFF. The CDR3 nucleotides read TGTGCCAGCAGCCCCCGGGACACTGAAGCTTTCTTT.

The rearrangement links TRBV6-5 to TRBJ2-7, with 9 bases identical to TRBD1. This CDR3 is 14 amino acids long. Germline V gene lookup returns CDR1 MNHEY and CDR2 SVGAGI. The ends lost 4 bases at V and 3 bases at J; junction bases unmatched: 4. CDR3 sequence reads: CASSSGQGVYEQYV. CDR3 coding DNA: TGTGCCAGCAGTTCGGGACAGGGAGTCTACGAGCAGTACGTC.